This T cell receptor (beta chain) is from a study of cytomegalovirus exposure and HLA in healthy donors. Overall study results and limits: Among the sequence variants, a highly shared cluster was likely an artifact of sequencing.

A note on this clone: The antigen remains unidentified.

Researchers ran the PCR with 60 Vbeta and 13 Jbeta primers. Profiled with immunoSEQ multiplex PCR; TCRdb holds only in-frame clones, not every one. This table holds tens of thousands of clones, around 72% found once. Healthy donors of bone marrow made up the group. Germline V gene sequence: CDR1 SGHTA, CDR2 FQGTGA. The CDR3 spans 13 residues. V was shortened by 11 bases and J by 2 bases, with 13 bases between the two germline ends. Sequencing was performed on PBMCs. The source is a young woman in good health and CMV-seronegative. This rearrangement joins TRBV7-3 to TRBJ1-5, with unresolved D. The DNA for the CDR3 is TGTGCCGTCTGGGGAGAGGGCAATCAGCCCCAGCATTTT. Translated: CAVWGEGNQPQHF.